The clone carrying this T cell receptor beta chain was seen a handful of times. Original analysis: Scientists estimated how many nucleated cells there were by amplifying reference gene primers. TCRdb's copy holds only in-frame clones and misses some; the assay was immunoSEQ multiplex PCR. The V and J calls and clone size are taken from that table; D and trimming were inferred from the DNA. The sample comprises roughly 100,000 clones, roughly 80% of which are singletons, and more than 10% rests with the top ten. This specimen comes from a study of blood T cell repertoires in COVID-19. Across the whole study: The United States, Italy and Spain provided the acute and convalescent COVID-19 samples. From T cells, B-cell-depleted T cells, or PBMCs came the material, which was cDNA or gDNA.

J was trimmed by 3 bases and V by 1 base; bases with no gene match: 4. CDR1 SGHTA and CDR2 FQGNSA come from the germline V gene. This CDR3 has 15 amino acids. The receptor's source is a human donor in a cohort sampled during active COVID-19. Source material: peripheral blood. The chain links TRBV7-2 to TRBJ2-3; TRBD1 matches 7 bases. CDR3 sequence (DNA): TGTGCCAGCAGCTTAGATGGGACAGCTACAGATACGCAGTATTTT. Protein product: CASSLDGTATDTQYF.